What follows are 9 T cell receptor beta chains derived from one specimen sequenced in a study of cytomegalovirus exposure and HLA in healthy donors. PCR involved 60 Vbeta and 13 Jbeta primers. Assay used: immunoSEQ multiplex PCR; TCRdb lists only in-frame clones, some missing. In the table there are about 120,000 clones, over 60% of which are singletons. Sequencing was done on a sample of PBMCs. The receptor source for this set is a man aged 30-40 years in good health and CMV-seropositive.

The gene calls are TRBV7-3 and TRBJ2-2; 12 positions match TRBD2. Losses at the gene ends were 7 bases for V and 1 base for J; bases not matched to a gene: 13. This CDR3 has 19 amino acids. Germline CDR1 reads SGHTA; CDR2 reads FQGTGA. This CDR3 reads CASTPSPASGRVNTGELFF. CDR3 sequence (DNA): TGTGCCAGCACCCCATCTCCCGCTAGCGGGAGGGTGAACACCGGGGAGCTGTTTTTT. Combining the CDR3 with reference TRBV7-3 and TRBJ2-2 gives the whole variable domain GAGVSQTPSNKVTEKGKYVELRCDPISGHTALYWYRQSLGQGPEFLIYFQGTGAADDSGLPNDRFFAVRPEGSVSTLKIQRTERGDSAVYLCASTPSPASGRVNTGELFFGEGSRLTVL.

The rearrangement links TRBV7-3 to TRBJ2-1; TRBD2 might be the D (6 bases). This CDR3 spans 14 amino acids. The V and J ends lost 5 bases and 6 bases respectively, with 14 bases between them. Germline V CDR1 and CDR2: SGHTA, FQGTGA. CDR3 amino acids: CASSLRLESNEQFF. The CDR3 region has the DNA TGTGCCAGCAGCCTCAGACTAGAGAGCAATGAGCAGTTCTTC.

The genes are TRBV18 and TRBJ1-6; 7 bases match TRBD1. The CDR3 sequence is 16 residues long. With V trimmed by 2 bases and J by 6 bases, 7 bases remained unmatched. From germline, CDR1 is KGHSH and CDR2 LQKENI. CDR3 amino acids: CASSPRTGGANSPLHF. The DNA for the CDR3 is TGTGCCAGCTCACCAAGGACAGGTGGGGCTAATTCACCCCTCCACTTT.

The J gene is TRBJ2-1, the V gene TRBV4-1; 12 bases are a match to TRBD2. The CDR3 sequence is 15 residues long. Trimming took 4 bases from V and 8 from J; bases not matched to a gene: 6. Germline CDR1 is MGHRA and CDR2 is YSYEKL. The CDR3 sequence is CASSPGLAGSHEQFF. The CDR3 DNA is TGCGCCAGCAGCCCAGGACTAGCGGGATCGCATGAGCAGTTCTTC.

The V gene is TRBV16, the J gene TRBJ2-5; D not certain. Per germline, CDR1 KGHSY and CDR2 FQNENV. The V end was cut by 4 bases, the J end by 5 bases, with 8 bases between. This CDR3 is built from 12 residues. The chain's CDR3 is CASSPLEETQYF. The DNA of the CDR3 is TGTGCCAGCAGCCCGCTCGAGGAGACCCAGTACTTC.

The V gene is TRBV4-3, the J gene TRBJ2-5; 9 bases agree with TRBD1. This CDR3 contains 16 residues. J lost 1 base, V lost 4 bases, and 7 bases had no gene match. From germline, CDR1 is LGHNA and CDR2 YSLEER. The CDR3 DNA is TGCGCCAGCAGCCGGCTGACAGGGGGGCCCCAAGAGACCCAGTACTTC. It yields the protein CASSRLTGGPQETQYF.

The chain's CDR3 is CASRHRVPGRLNTEAFF. CDR3 DNA: TGTGCCAGCAGGCATCGGGTCCCCGGTCGCCTAAACACTGAAGCTTTCTTT. The chain combines TRBV7-9 with TRBJ1-1; D unclear. Germline CDR1 reads SEHNR; CDR2 reads FQNEAQ (reference sequence). The CDR3 has 17 amino acids. V gave up 6 bases and J gave up 2 bases, with 22 bases separating them.

CDR3 nucleotide sequence: TGTGCCAGCAGTGAGGGTAGCGGGGAAAACAATGAGCAGTTCTTC. It is translated as CASSEGSGENNEQFF. This rearrangement joins TRBV6-4 to TRBJ2-1; 8 nucleotides match TRBD2. Germline values: CDR1 MRHNA, CDR2 SNTAGT. The CDR3 totals 15 residues. The V segment lost 3 bases and the J segment 5 bases; nucleotides outside the gene matches: 6.

Here the CDR3 DNA reads TGTGCCAGTAGTCCGACAGGGACGTGGGGTGGCTACACCTTC. Protein product: CASSPTGTWGGYTF. J is TRBJ1-2 and V is TRBV19; 7 nucleotides agree with TRBD1. In germline, CDR1 is LNHDA, CDR2 SQIVND (reference sequence). Trimming cost V 5 bases and J 7 bases; bases outside gene matches: 10. CDR3 length: 14 residues. Full variable domain (rest looked up from reference TRBV19 and TRBJ1-2): DGGITQSPKYLFRKEGQNVTLSCEQNLNHDAMYWYRQDPGQGLRLIYYSQIVNDFQKGDIAEGYSVSREKKESFPLTVTSAQKNPTAFYLCASSPTGTWGGYTFGSGTRLTVV.